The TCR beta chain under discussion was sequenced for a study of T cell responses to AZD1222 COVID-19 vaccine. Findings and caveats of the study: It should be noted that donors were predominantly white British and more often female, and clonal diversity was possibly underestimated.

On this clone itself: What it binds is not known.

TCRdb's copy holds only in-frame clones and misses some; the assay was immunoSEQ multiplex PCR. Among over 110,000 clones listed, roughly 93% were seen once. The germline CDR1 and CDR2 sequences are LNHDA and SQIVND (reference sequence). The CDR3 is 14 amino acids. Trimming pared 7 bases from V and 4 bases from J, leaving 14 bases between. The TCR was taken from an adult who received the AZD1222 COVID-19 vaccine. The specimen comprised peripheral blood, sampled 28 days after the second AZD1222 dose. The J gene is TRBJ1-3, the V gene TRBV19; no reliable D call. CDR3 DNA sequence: TGTGCCAGTACTCCAAGAGGAGGAGGAAACACCATATATTTT. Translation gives CASTPRGGGNTIYF.